This TCR beta chain was retrieved from a study of shared clonotypes between healthy human individuals. Study conclusions and caveats: The naive CD4 repertoires of a few donors were compared, and roughly 5.1% of clonotypes were shared.

The V end lost 0 bases, the J end lost 5 bases, and 9 bases lay between the germline ends. Germline V gene sequence: CDR1 SGHRS, CDR2 YFSETQ. The CDR3 length is 13 residues. The repertoire was sequenced with immunoSEQ multiplex PCR; TCRdb's copy has only in-frame clones and lacks some. Among 2 million to 2.5 million clones listed, approximately 93% were seen once. As regards this clone: The antigen is unknown. This sample also contains other DNA sequences that code for the same CDR3.

Subsets obtained from CD4+ cells comprised CD45RA+ naive and CD45RA-negative memory cells. This TCR derives from a man in his late teens or twenties in good health. Some clones in this sample may be carry-over from other donors' samples. What was sequenced was naive CD4+ T cells from PBMCs. Subset in this sample: CD45RA+ positively selected. The genes are TRBV5-1 and TRBJ2-7, with D possibly TRBD2 on 5 matching bases. The chain's CDR3 is CASSLEGGNEQYF. The CDR3 DNA reads as TGCGCCAGCAGCTTGGAAGGAGGAAACGAGCAGTACTTC. The full variable domain, in which reference TRBV5-1 and TRBJ2-7 provide the parts outside the CDR3, is KAGVTQTPRYLIKTRGQQVTLSCSPISGHRSVSWYQQTPGQGLQFLFEYFSETQRNKGNFPGRFSGRQFSNSRSEMNVSTLELGDSALYLCASSLEGGNEQYFGPGTRLTVT.